This TCR beta chain was found in a study of OX40 agonist ivuxolimab in advanced cancers. A note on the overall study: The costimulatory receptor OX40 (CD134) was targeted by ivuxolimab, a fully human IgG2 agonistic monoclonal antibody. Intravenous ivuxolimab was administered to patients every 2 weeks at six dose levels: 0.01, 0.1, 0.3, 1.5, 3 and 10 mg/kg. Of the approximately 54 patients in dose escalation, around 19 had hepatocellular carcinoma, some 15 had melanoma, 9 had renal cell carcinoma and 9 had head and neck cancer. A male proportion of roughly 85% and a mean age of approximately 55 years, ranging from 23 to 79, were recorded for the dose-escalation cohort. Patients were allowed to have had prior anti-PD-1, anti-PD-L1 or anti-CTLA-4 therapy, and approximately 40% of the dose-escalation patients had been treated with checkpoint inhibitors. Partial responses were achieved by three dose-escalation patients, of whom one had hepatocellular carcinoma and two had cutaneous melanoma. Peripheral TCRbeta sequencing was intended to test whether TCR sequence diversity was altered and clonal T-cell expansion was caused by ivuxolimab. The paper reports the monotherapy dose-escalation portion (N of about 50 patients) of the phase I ivuxolimab trial. The paper as a whole reports these results and caveats: Low levels of normalized T-cell clonal expansion were also shown by some nonresponding patients. After ivuxolimab, more expanded clones were found on average in CD8+ T cells than in CD4+ T cells. Partial responders in the 0.1-3.0 mg/kg groups had among the lowest normalized peripheral clonal expansion, especially among CD8+ T cells. The antigen specificity of the clonally expanded peripheral T cells was not determined. Clonal expansion of both CD4+ and CD8+ blood T cells was observed from baseline to week 6 at doses 0.1 to 3.0 mg/kg.

Turning to this clone: The antigen it binds to is not known. It has no much larger one-base neighbor in the sample; base qualities were not kept.

The germline V gene (reference sequence) gives CDR1 as SEHNR and CDR2 as FQNEAQ. Measured from the cysteine to the phenylalanine, the CDR3 is 17 residues long. Just the 51-base CDR3 DNA is kept, in frame starting at base 1. V lost 8 bases and J lost 6 bases, and the count of bases not matched to a germline gene is 16. The trial excluded patients who had a history of autoimmune disease or who were on systemic immunosuppression. Peripheral blood for TCR sequencing was collected from all dose cohorts at baseline, on cycle 4 day 1, and on cycle 7 day 1. Samples came from an open-label, multicenter, first-in-human phase I dose-escalation trial of ivuxolimab. Adults with locally advanced or metastatic melanoma, renal cell, hepatocellular, or head and neck squamous cell carcinoma were enrolled in the trial. Before TCR sequencing, CD4+ T cells and CD8+ T cells from peripheral blood were sorted into separate populations.

To sequence the TCRbeta CDR3 region, genomic DNA was isolated from the sorted cells. TCRbeta CDR3 regions were sequenced using the immunoSEQ Assay. Drawn from immuneACCESS, this table holds only the in-frame rearrangements with V and J called that TCRdb kept. Clones are partly lost; checked studies trace under half to an unresolved V gene and leave the rest unexplained. The sample includes 35,000 to 50,000 clones, with 70% to 90% observed a single time. The ten largest account for around 20% of the sample. The receptor was isolated from an adult with an advanced solid tumor such as melanoma, head and neck, liver or kidney cancer. The chain was built from TRBV7-9 and TRBJ2-2; 9 of the junction bases match TRBD1. This specimen consisted of CD4+ or CD8+ T cells sorted from blood, obtained in a trial of the OX40 agonist ivuxolimab. Here is the DNA: TGTGCCAGCCGCAGCCCGGACAGGGGATTGATAGCCGGGGAGCTGTTTTTT. This yields the protein CASRSPDRGLIAGELFF.